This T cell receptor (beta chain) is from a study of blood T cell repertoires in COVID-19 (TCRdb year 2020). Study-level background: The collaborator samples originated in the United States, Italy and Spain and spanned the acute and convalescent phases of COVID-19. The material from the prospective study consisted of cDNA or gDNA derived from T cells, B-cell-depleted T cells, or PBMCs. Subjects who had been exposed to COVID-19, were actively infected with it, or had recovered from it provided the deeply sampled blood TCRbeta repertoires that made up the dataset. The repertoires were released in a freely available public database meant as a resource for research on the immune response to SARS-CoV-2. Samples were obtained from the ongoing ImmuneRACE study (first 160 participants) and from 950 to 1,500 subjects provided by 6 global collaborators. Nearly every sample came with metadata listing a de-identified subject ID, COVID-19 status, age in years and sex. Where HLA class I and class II types were available, the types were taken from metadata supplied by the sample provider, not from assay-based typing. Findings and caveats that apply to the study as a whole: Clinical and demographic metadata were provided uncurated, with the amount varying by source and participant.

One collaborating source in Seattle enrolled patients during active infection and followed them longitudinally through the course of disease. The collaborating institutions used their own protocols to collect whole blood in K2EDTA tubes. Collaborator samples were shipped for TCRbeta analysis as frozen whole blood, isolated PBMCs, or DNA extracted from either sample type. This clone was detected a few times. Its antigen is currently not known. Nothing much larger sits one base from this clone, and base qualities are not available. TCRbeta CDR3 regions were amplified from genomic DNA using the immunoSEQ Assay, a bias-controlled multiplex PCR. The authors' pipeline ran thus. The number of nucleated cells in each sample was estimated by amplification of reference gene primers within the assay. To quantify the absolute abundance of each unique TCRbeta CDR3 rearrangement, sequence reads were collapsed and filtered. Productive Simpson clonality was computed per sample as the square root of Simpson's diversity index over productive rearrangements. The clones in this table, taken by TCRdb from immuneACCESS, are in-frame only. Not every clone is retained; where verified, under half of the shortfall comes from an unresolved V gene, and the cause of the rest is unknown. The V and J calls and the clone size are those of that table, but D and trimming were determined from the DNA. The sample table contains roughly 410,000 clones; only one count was recorded for approximately 89% of them. The ten largest account for 2% to 2.5% of the sample.

The CDR3 holds 12 amino acids from the cysteine to the phenylalanine. Only the CDR3 DNA is retained, 36 bases long and in frame from the first base. CDR1 LNHDA and CDR2 SQIVND are derived from the germline V gene (reference sequence). Unmatched junction bases come to 2, with V trimmed by 6 bases and J by 7 bases. The source is a woman in her sixties or seventies with COVID-19, enrolled during active disease. Sequences were obtained from peripheral blood. In this chain, TRBV19 is recombined with TRBJ2-1; TRBD2 aligns with 8 central bases. The CDR3 region: CASSGGANEQFF. The nucleotide sequence reads as follows: TGTGCCAGTAGCGGGGGGGCGAATGAGCAGTTCTTC. The full variable domain, with segments outside the CDR3 supplied by the reference TRBV19 and TRBJ2-1 proteins, appears as DGGITQSPKYLFRKEGQNVTLSCEQNLNHDAMYWYRQDPGQGLRLIYYSQIVNDFQKGDIAEGYSVSREKKESFPLTVTSAQKNPTAFYLCASSGGANEQFFGPGTRLTVL.